This T cell receptor (beta chain) came from a study of blood T cells in healthy people across ages. Study observations and caveats: The study regarded diversity estimates from one million T cells as underestimates.

On this clonotype itself: Its specificity is unknown.

With V trimmed by 4 bases and J by 3 bases, 8 bases remained unmatched. The germline CDR1 and CDR2 sequences are MGHRA and YSYEKL. The CDR3 covers 16 residues. The authors ran a second PCR of about 6 to 12 cycles using a sample-barcoded 5' primer and a J-beta primer mix. Every single cDNA molecule received a tag from a template-switch adaptor with 12 random nucleotides. One entry per CDR3 protein results from TCRdb running MiXCR on the 5' RACE reads. This table has hundreds of thousands of distinct CDR3 sequences, 20% to 25% appearing once. These data were also reused for a study on T cells of mothers and their children. That source notes: TCR recombination output is shaped by thymic selection similarly in related and unrelated pairs.

The sequenced sample was blood. The receptor was derived from a boy younger than 18 in good health. The chain carries TRBV4-1 and TRBJ2-1; TRBD2 matches 8 bases. CDR3 loop: CASSPPLAGNYNEQFF. CDR3 DNA sequence: TGCGCCAGCAGCCCCCCGCTAGCGGGCAACTACAATGAGCAGTTCTTC.